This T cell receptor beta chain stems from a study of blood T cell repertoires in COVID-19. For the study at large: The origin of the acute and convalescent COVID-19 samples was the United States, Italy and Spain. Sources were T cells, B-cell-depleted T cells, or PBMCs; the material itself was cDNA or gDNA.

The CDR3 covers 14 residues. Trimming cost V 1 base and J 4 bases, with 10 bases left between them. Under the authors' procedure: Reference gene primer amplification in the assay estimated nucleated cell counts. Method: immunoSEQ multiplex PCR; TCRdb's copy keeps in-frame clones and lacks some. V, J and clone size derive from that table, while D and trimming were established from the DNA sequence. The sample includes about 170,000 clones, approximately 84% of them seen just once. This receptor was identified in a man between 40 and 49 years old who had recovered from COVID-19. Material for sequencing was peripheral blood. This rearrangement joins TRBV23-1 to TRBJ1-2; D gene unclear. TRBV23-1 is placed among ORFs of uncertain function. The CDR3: CASSQFIYSYGYTF. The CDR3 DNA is TGCGCCAGCAGTCAATTTATCTATAGCTATGGCTACACCTTC.